This T cell receptor beta chain emerged from a study of PD-L1 blockade in urothelial cancer. Study as a whole: About 85% of the roughly 29 patients were men who had bladder-origin urothelial cancer. Each participant's history included 0 to 3 prior chemotherapy regimens.

To note about this clone: Its antigen remains unidentified.

Germline V CDR1 and CDR2: SGHNT, YYREEE (reference sequence). The CDR3 runs 17 residues. V was shortened by 0 bases and J by 0 bases, with 13 bases between the two germline ends. General observations from the study: When pretreatment blood TCR clonality was below the median, it predicted better survival. Stronger expansion of tumor-associated clones in blood at 3 weeks distinguished durable-benefit patients.

Sequencing used immunoSEQ multiplex PCR; TCRdb keeps in-frame clones, though not all of them. The repertoire holds 25,000 to 30,000 clones, with 70% to 90% as singletons. The TCR was taken from a man between 45 and 60 years old with urothelial cancer. The rearrangement links TRBV5-4 to TRBJ1-3, with D uncertain. The specimen was PBMCs, collected around atezolizumab (anti-PD-L1) treatment. This CDR3 is CASSLGGDGFSGNTIYF. The CDR3 nucleotides are TGTGCCAGCAGCTTGGGGGGAGACGGATTCTCTGGAAACACCATATATTTT.